This entry features one T cell receptor beta chain sequence. At the DNA level, this CDR3 is encoded by other sequences in the same sample as well. The sample belongs to a study of shared clonotypes between healthy human individuals. In germline, CDR1 is SGDLS, CDR2 YYNGEE. The CDR3 extends over 12 amino acids. Trimming took off 0 bases at V and 5 bases at J, with 5 bases between the two ends. The assay was immunoSEQ multiplex PCR, and TCRdb's table has in-frame clones only and misses some. The profile shows millions of clones, about 95% of them singletons. Cells designated naive CD8 were CD45RO-negative and were positively selected for CCR7, with terminally differentiated effector memory CD45RA+ cells excluded.

What was sequenced was naive CD8+ T cells sorted from blood. This receptor was taken from a man aged 18 to 29 in good health. The chain joins TRBV9 to TRBJ2-5; the D is unclear. The CDR3 DNA is TGTGCCAGCAGCGTAGACGGGGAGACCCAGTACTTC. Residues: CASSVDGETQYF.